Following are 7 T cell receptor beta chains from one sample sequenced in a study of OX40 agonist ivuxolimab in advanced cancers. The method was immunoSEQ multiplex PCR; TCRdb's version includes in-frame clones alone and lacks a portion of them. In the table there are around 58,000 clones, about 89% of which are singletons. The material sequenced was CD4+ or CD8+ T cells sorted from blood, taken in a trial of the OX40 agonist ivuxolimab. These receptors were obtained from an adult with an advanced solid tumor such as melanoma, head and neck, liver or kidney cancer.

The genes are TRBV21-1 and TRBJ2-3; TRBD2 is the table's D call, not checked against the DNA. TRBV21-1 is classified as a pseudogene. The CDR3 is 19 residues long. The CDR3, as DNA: TGTGCCAGCAGCAAAGTTCCTAGCGGGGAGGGACGGGACACAGATACGCAGTATTTT. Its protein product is CASSKVPSGEGRDTDTQYF.

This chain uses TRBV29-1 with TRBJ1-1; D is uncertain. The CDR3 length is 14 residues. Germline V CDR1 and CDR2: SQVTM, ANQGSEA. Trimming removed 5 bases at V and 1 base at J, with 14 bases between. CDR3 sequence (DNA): TGCAGCGTTCTCCCCCCAATTCAGAACACTGAAGCTTTCTTT. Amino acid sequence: CSVLPPIQNTEAFF.

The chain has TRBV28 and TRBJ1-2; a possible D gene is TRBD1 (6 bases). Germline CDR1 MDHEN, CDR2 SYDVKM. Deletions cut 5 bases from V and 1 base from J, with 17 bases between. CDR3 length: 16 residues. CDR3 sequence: CASSMPFGGRNYGYTF. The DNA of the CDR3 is TGTGCCAGCAGTATGCCCTTTGGGGGGCGTAACTATGGCTACACCTTC.

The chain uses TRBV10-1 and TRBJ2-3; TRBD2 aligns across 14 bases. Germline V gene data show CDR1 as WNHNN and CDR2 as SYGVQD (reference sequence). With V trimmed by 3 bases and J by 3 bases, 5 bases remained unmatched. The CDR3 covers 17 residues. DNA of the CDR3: TGCGCCAGCAGTGACGGGACTAGCGGGAGTAGGACAGATACGCAGTATTTT. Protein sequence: CASSDGTSGSRTDTQYF.

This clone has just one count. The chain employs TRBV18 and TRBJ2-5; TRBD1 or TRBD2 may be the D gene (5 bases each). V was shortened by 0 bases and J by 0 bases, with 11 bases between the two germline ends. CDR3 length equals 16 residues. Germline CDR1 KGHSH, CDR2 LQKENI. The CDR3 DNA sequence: TGTGCCAGCTCACCACCCGGGACCGTGTACCAAGAGACCCAGTACTTC. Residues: CASSPPGTVYQETQYF.

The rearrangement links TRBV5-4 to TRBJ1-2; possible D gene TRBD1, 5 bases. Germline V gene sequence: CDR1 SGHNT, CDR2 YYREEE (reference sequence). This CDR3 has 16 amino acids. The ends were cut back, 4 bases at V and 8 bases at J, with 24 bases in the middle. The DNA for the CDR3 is TGTGCCAGCAGCCCTGGAGGGACCGGGTCCAAAGGGGGCTACACCTTC. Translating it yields CASSPGGTGSKGGYTF. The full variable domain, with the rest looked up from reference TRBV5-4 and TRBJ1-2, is ETGVTQSPTHLIKTRGQQVTLRCSSQSGHNTVSWYQQALGQGPQFIFQYYREEENGRGNFPPRFSGLQFPNYSSELNVNALELDDSALYLCASSPGGTGSKGGYTFGSGTRLTVV.

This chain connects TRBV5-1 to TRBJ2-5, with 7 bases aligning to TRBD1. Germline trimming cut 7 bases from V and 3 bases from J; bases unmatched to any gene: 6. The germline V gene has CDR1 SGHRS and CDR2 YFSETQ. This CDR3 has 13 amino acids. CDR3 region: CASRDRSKETQYF. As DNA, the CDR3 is TGCGCCAGCCGGGACAGAAGTAAAGAGACCCAGTACTTC.